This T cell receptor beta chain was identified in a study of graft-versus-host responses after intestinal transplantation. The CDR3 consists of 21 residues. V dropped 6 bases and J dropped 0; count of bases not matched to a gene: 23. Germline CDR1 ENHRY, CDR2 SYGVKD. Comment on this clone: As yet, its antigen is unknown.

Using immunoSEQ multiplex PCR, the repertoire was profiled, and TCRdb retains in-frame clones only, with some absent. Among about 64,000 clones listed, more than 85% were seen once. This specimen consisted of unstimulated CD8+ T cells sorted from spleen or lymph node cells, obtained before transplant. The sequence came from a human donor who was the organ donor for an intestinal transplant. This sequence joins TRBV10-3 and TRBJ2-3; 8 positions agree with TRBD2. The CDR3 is CAISSYLPTSAALDSTDTQYF. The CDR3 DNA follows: TGTGCCATCAGCTCCTATCTCCCGACTAGCGCGGCCCTTGATAGCACAGATACGCAGTATTTT.